Sequencing of this T cell receptor (beta chain) was carried out in a study of radiation and T cells in renal cell carcinoma. A word on this clone: What it binds is unknown.

Notes on the study in general: Without pretreatment biopsies, baseline tumor clonotype presence was undetermined.

The germline CDR1 and CDR2 sequences are SGHNT and YYREEE (reference sequence). The CDR3 has 16 residues. V was clipped by 3 bases and J by 5 bases; unmatched bases: 11. Time point defined: blood 4 weeks post-SBRT, at nephrectomy. Sample treatment: 15 Gy SBRT to primary tumor, nephrectomy 4 weeks later. Nephrectomy followed 15 Gy stereotactic body radiation by 4 weeks. Sequenced by immunoSEQ multiplex PCR; TCRdb stores in-frame clones only, minus some. The table lists around 64,000 clones, over 60% of them singletons. Sequenced here: blood, sampled from a patient whose treatment included radiotherapy and nephrectomy. The V gene is TRBV5-4, the J gene TRBJ2-5; 9 positions agree with TRBD1. The sequence was collected from a man in his 60s with renal cell carcinoma. DNA of the CDR3: TGTGCCAGCAGCTCCTTAGACAGGGGGGATTCGGAGACCCAGTACTTC. Its translation: CASSSLDRGDSETQYF.